This TCR beta chain was documented in a study of CD8+ T cells in alopecia areata (dated by TCRdb to between 2017 and 2018). For the study in its entirety: Treated patients were enrolled in an open-label pilot trial of oral tofacitinib at 5 to 10 mg twice daily for moderate-to-severe alopecia areata. Patients received tofacitinib for 6 to 18 months and were then followed off drug for 6 months to check for delayed response and recurrence. Scalp clonality was compared among normal scalp (n=4), patchy alopecia areata scalp (n=8), and alopecia totalis/universalis scalp (n=8). In humans, TCRbeta sequencing was performed on scalp tissue and on sorted CD4+ and CD8+ peripheral blood T cells from healthy controls and from patients with patchy or totalis/universalis alopecia areata. TCRbeta CDR3 regions were amplified by immunoSEQ multiplex PCR with 35 Vbeta forward and 13 Jbeta reverse primers. RNA was obtained with the PAXgene miRNA kit for fixed scalp, the miRNeasy kit for PBMCs, and the RNeasy kit for mouse skin. Tofacitinib-treated patients had biopsies at baseline and at 4 and 24 weeks of treatment, with a later scalp biopsy in several patients. High-throughput TCRbeta sequencing was used to examine T cell clonal expansion in alopecia areata in both the C3H/HeJ mouse model and human patients. Study-wide findings and limitations: Compared with normal scalp, lesional scalp, particularly in alopecia totalis/universalis, had higher clonality and more expanded CD8+ clones, which suggests antigenic drive. Unlike mouse skin, which is dominated by gammadelta T cells, normal human skin has resident alphabeta T cells that are also sequenced, and this complicates analysis of the scalp TCR repertoire. Shared TCR sequences between patients were less evident than in mice, which may be partly attributable to HLA diversity in the patient population.

The sample holds a few counts of this clone. Its target antigen remains unknown. The sample holds no much larger clone one base away, and base qualities are not on file. Germline trimming amounts to 7 bases on V and 0 bases on J, with 5 as the count of junction bases outside the gene matches. CDR1 and CDR2 (MNHNS, SASEGT) derive from the germline V gene. The CDR3 numbers 14 residues from cysteine through phenylalanine. Only CDR3 DNA remains: 42 bases, in frame from the first base. The sample's time point label, decoded: baseline before oral tofacitinib. Peripheral blood and lesional scalp punch biopsies were obtained from patients with alopecia areata. After PBMCs were isolated by density centrifugation and stained for CD3, CD4 and CD8, a FACSAria was used to sort CD4+ and CD8+ T cells. Receptor amplification or capture employed the immunoSEQ multiplex PCR assay. To provide template for TCR sequencing, every sample had RNA extracted and reverse transcribed into cDNA. First-strand cDNA was synthesized using SuperScript III with a 2:1 mix of oligo-dT and random hexamers. Amplification bias was assessed with a synthetic immune receptor repertoire, and residual bias was removed computationally. The authors' pipeline ran thus. Raw reads were preprocessed to remove errors, and CDR3 was defined by IMGT conventions from the conserved cysteine to phenylalanine. To get clonality, Shannon entropy was normalized by log2 of the number of productive unique TCRs and the result was subtracted from 1. Whether scalp clones were CD4 or CD8 was inferred by matching scalp TCRbeta sequences against CD4 and CD8 repertoires sorted from blood. TCRdb took this table from immuneACCESS and kept in-frame rearrangements with V and J called. Such tables lack part of the clones; where checked against another copy, unresolved V genes explain under half of the gap, and the rest is unexplained. That table furnishes V, J and clone size, whereas the DNA furnished D and trimming. The sample yields about 130,000 clones; 45% to 50% were counted once. The ten largest account for 18% of the sample.

Sequenced material: CD8+ T cells sorted from blood, taken at week 0. Recombination linked TRBV6-1 to TRBJ2-7; the central 8 bases match TRBD2. The sequence came from a human donor with alopecia areata. In nucleotide form, the sequence is TGTGCCAGCAAAAAGCGGGGGATCTCCTACGAGCAGTACTTC. The resulting protein is CASKKRGISYEQYF.